This note documents a single T cell receptor (beta chain) sequence. The data derive from a study of shared clonotypes between healthy human individuals. Naivety among CD8 cells was defined by CD45RO negativity and positive CCR7 selection, thereby excluding terminally differentiated effector memory CD45RA+ cells. Generated by immunoSEQ multiplex PCR, the TCRdb table keeps only in-frame clones and is missing some. Seen here are roughly 550,000 clones, nearly 97% observed once, and the top ten hold about 0.11%. Germline lookup yields CDR1 MGHRA and CDR2 YSYEKL. The CDR3 totals 16 residues. The ends were cut back, 0 bases at V and 0 bases at J, with 9 bases in the middle.

The sequence was collected from a woman in her twenties or thirties in good health. The genes are TRBV4-1 and TRBJ2-1, with D unclear. The material sequenced was naive CD8+ T cells sorted from blood. CDR3 coding DNA: TGCGCCAGCAGCCAAGATAAAACGCCCTCCTACAATGAGCAGTTCTTC. Amino acid sequence: CASSQDKTPSYNEQFF.